The 32 T cell receptor beta chains in this list originate from one sample, sequenced in a study of blood T cell repertoires in COVID-19. TCRdb's copy holds only in-frame clones and misses some; the assay was immunoSEQ multiplex PCR. The sample shows tens of thousands of clones, about 72% of them seen only once. Sequenced material: peripheral blood. These receptors were collected from a man aged 65 to 85 with active or convalescent COVID-19.

This clone was seen a handful of times. The rearrangement joins TRBV28 to TRBJ1-2; 10 bases map to TRBD1. Germline trimming cut 6 bases from V and 8 bases from J; bases unmatched to any gene: 6. Per germline, CDR1 MDHEN and CDR2 SYDVKM. The CDR3 sequence is 13 residues long. This CDR3 reads CASRLDRGRGYTF. The CDR3, as DNA: TGTGCCAGCAGGCTAGACAGGGGGCGAGGCTACACCTTC.

The chain carries TRBV28 and TRBJ2-5; D unresolved. Germline CDR1 reads MDHEN; CDR2 reads SYDVKM. The CDR3 is made up of 13 amino acids. Trimming removed 2 bases from V and 5 bases from J, with 9 bases in between. The DNA of the CDR3 is TGTGCCAGCAGTTTACCCACTCACGAGACCCAGTACTTC. Amino acids: CASSLPTHETQYF.

The chain couples TRBV7-3 to TRBJ2-3, with D possibly matching TRBD2 (5 bases). Germline V gene lookup returns CDR1 SGHTA and CDR2 FQGTGA. Trimming cost V 8 bases and J 3 bases, with 12 bases left between them. The CDR3 is made up of 13 amino acids. CDR3 protein: CASGPGGTDTQYF. CDR3 coding DNA: TGTGCCAGCGGTCCAGGAGGTACAGATACGCAGTATTTT.

This CDR3 is CASSSKGEYEQYF. The CDR3 DNA reads TGCGCCAGCAGCTCTAAGGGGGAGTACGAGCAGTACTTC. The J gene is TRBJ2-7, the V gene TRBV5-1, with a weak D call TRBD1 (6 bases). V was trimmed by 3 bases and J by 4 bases, leaving 11 bases between them. This CDR3 has 13 amino acids. CDR1 is SGHRS, CDR2 YFSETQ, per germline.

In its sample, this clone was seen a few times. The chain carries TRBV30 and TRBJ2-1, with 8 nucleotides matching TRBD2. The CDR3 is 15 residues long. The V segment lost 2 bases and the J segment 6 bases; nucleotides outside the gene matches: 9. Per germline, CDR1 GTSNPN and CDR2 SVGIG (reference sequence). The DNA of the CDR3 is TGTGCCTGGAGTTCCTCGGGGGGGCTTTTCAATGAGCAGTTCTTC. As protein: CAWSSSGGLFNEQFF.

The sample holds a few counts of this clone. V usage is TRBV12-3 or TRBV12-4 and J usage is TRBJ1-2; no clear D. Between the trimmed V and J ends, which lost 6 bases and 3 bases, there was a span of 5 bases. CDR3 length equals 11 residues. This CDR3 reads CASSFHYGYTF. The DNA of the CDR3 is TGTGCCAGCAGCTTCCACTATGGCTACACCTTC.

CDR3 protein: CASIRAPGAQETQYF. CDR3 bases: TGTGCCAGCATCCGGGCCCCAGGGGCCCAAGAGACCCAGTACTTC. This chain uses TRBV28 with TRBJ2-5; a weak D match, TRBD1 (6 bases). The CDR3 covers 15 residues. V dropped 7 bases and J dropped 1 base, with 16 bases sitting between them. Germline-derived CDR1 and CDR2 are MDHEN and SYDVKM.

The DNA for the CDR3 is TGTGCCAGCAGCCACCTAGGACAGAATAATTCACCCCTCCACTTT. Translated: CASSHLGQNNSPLHF. This chain connects TRBV3-1 (or the pseudogene TRBV3-2) to TRBJ1-6; TRBD1 is a possible D gene (6 bases). Per the germline V gene, CDR1 is LGHDT and CDR2 is YNNKEL (reference sequence). Between the trimmed V and J ends, which lost 3 bases and 5 bases, there was a span of 11 bases. This CDR3 region has 15 residues.

This clone was counted a single time. The V and J genes are TRBV7-9 and TRBJ1-1, with 10 bases fitting TRBD1. Germline V gene sequence: CDR1 SEHNR, CDR2 FQNEAQ (reference sequence). Unmatched junction bases numbered 14, after V lost 9 bases and J lost 4 bases. The CDR3 is made up of 16 amino acids. The CDR3 DNA reads TGTGCCAGTAATCCGGGACAGGGGCCCGCGGGCACTGAAGCTTTCTTT. It specifies CASNPGQGPAGTEAFF. The whole variable domain, remainder taken from reference TRBV7-9 and TRBJ1-1, is DTGVSQNPRHKITKRGQNVTFRCDPISEHNRLYWYRQTLGQGPEFLTYFQNEAQLEKSRLLSDRFSAERPKGSFSTLEIQRTEQGDSAMYLCASNPGQGPAGTEAFFGQGTRLTVV.

This chain links TRBV12-3 or TRBV12-4 with TRBJ1-1; D gene unclear. V lost 3 bases and J 3 bases, leaving 5 bases between the germline ends. The CDR3 contains 12 residues. The CDR3 coding sequence is TGTGCCAGCAGTTTCGGTTACACTGAAGCTTTCTTT. Protein product: CASSFGYTEAFF.

The V gene is TRBV3-1 (or the pseudogene TRBV3-2), the J gene TRBJ2-5; the D gene is possibly TRBD2 (6 bases). The CDR3 is 15 residues long. CDR1 and CDR2 (germline): LGHDT, YNNKEL (reference sequence). With 8 bases removed from V and 0 bases from J, the gap between germline ends came to 16 bases. The CDR3, as DNA: TGTGCCAGCCGAGATCTTGGGGGGTACCAAGAGACCCAGTACTTC. Amino acids: CASRDLGGYQETQYF.

The J gene is TRBJ1-2, the V gene TRBV28; D not resolved. Germline CDR1 MDHEN, CDR2 SYDVKM. With 5 bases removed from V and 4 bases from J, the gap between germline ends came to 14 bases. This CDR3 contains 14 residues. The CDR3 protein is CASSGSTVVYGYTF. The CDR3 DNA follows: TGTGCCAGCAGTGGGTCGACTGTTGTCTATGGCTACACCTTC.

This chain uses TRBV10-2 with TRBJ1-5, with D hard to call. Trimming left V 6 bases short and J 3 bases short, with 9 bases between. CDR3 length equals 13 residues. Looked up from germline, CDR1 is WSHSY and CDR2 is SAAADI. The CDR3 DNA sequence: TGCGCCAGCAGACCCACAGACAATCAGCCCCAGCATTTT. Amino acids: CASRPTDNQPQHF.

The V and J genes are TRBV28 and TRBJ2-7; the D gene is possibly TRBD2 (5 bases). CDR1 is MDHEN and CDR2 is SYDVKM in the germline V gene. CDR3 length: 14 amino acids. V shed 7 bases and J shed 1 base, with 14 bases lying between them. The CDR3 sequence: CASTPEGRSYEQYF. The CDR3 DNA reads TGTGCCAGCACCCCCGAGGGCAGATCCTACGAGCAGTACTTC. The variable domain in full, with the rest retrieved from reference TRBV28 and TRBJ2-7, is DVKVTQSSRYLVKRTGEKVFLECVQDMDHENMFWYRQDPGLGLRLIYFSYDVKMKEKGDIPEGYSVSREKKERFSLILESASTNQTSMYLCASTPEGRSYEQYFGPGTRLTVT.

This chain joins TRBV5-8 and TRBJ2-2; 10 bases agree with TRBD2. The CDR3 runs 16 residues. Germline loops: CDR1 SGHTS, CDR2 YDEGEE. Losses at the gene ends were 7 bases for V and 4 bases for J; bases not matched to a gene: 10. CDR3 bases: TGTGCCAGCGGTAGCGGGGGGACGACGGTCACCGGGGAGCTGTTTTTT. Protein: CASGSGGTTVTGELFF. Filled out from reference TRBV5-8 and TRBJ2-2, the complete variable domain reads EAGVTQSPTHLIKTRGQQATLRCSPISGHTSVYWYQQALGLGLQFLLWYDEGEERNRGNFPPRFSGRQFPNYSSELNVNALELEDSALYLCASGSGGTTVTGELFFGEGSRLTVL.

The table lists this clone with many counts. The J gene is TRBJ2-1, the V gene TRBV15; 10 bases line up with TRBD2. The ends lost 3 bases at V and 4 bases at J; junction bases unmatched: 6. Germline CDR1 and CDR2: LNHNV and YYDKDF (reference sequence). The CDR3 runs to 16 residues. CDR3 protein: CATSSAPSGGYNEQFF. The CDR3 coding sequence is TGTGCCACCAGCAGCGCCCCTAGCGGGGGTTACAATGAGCAGTTCTTC.

Concerning this clone itself: Other DNA sequences from this sample encode an identical CDR3 as well. This rearrangement joins TRBV5-1 to TRBJ2-7; 8 nucleotides line up with TRBD1. The CDR3 extends over 17 amino acids. The V gene end was trimmed by 4 bases and the J gene end by 6 bases; junction bases not matched to a gene: 18. In germline, CDR1 is SGHRS, CDR2 YFSETQ. Here the CDR3 DNA reads TGCGCCAGCAGCCCAAACGGACAGGGCGCCCTCTTAGGCGAGCAGTACTTC. Its translation is CASSPNGQGALLGEQYF.

This chain connects TRBV11-2 to TRBJ1-4, with TRBD1 as a possible D gene (5 bases). The CDR3 has 16 residues. Germline V gives CDR1 SGHAT, CDR2 FQNNGV. V lost 3 bases and J lost 5, with 16 bases in between. The CDR3 region is CASSLTRVPRNEKLFF. CDR3 bases: TGTGCCAGCAGCTTGACCAGGGTTCCCCGAAATGAAAAACTGTTTTTT.

V and J are TRBV28 and TRBJ1-2; D gene ambiguous. The CDR3 extends over 13 amino acids. Trimming left V 8 bases short and J 1 base short, with 11 bases between. The V gene's germline CDR1 is MDHEN and CDR2 SYDVKM. The CDR3: CASGGFHNYGYTF. The DNA for the CDR3 is TGTGCCAGCGGCGGATTTCATAACTATGGCTACACCTTC.

This clone showed up just once. The chain carries TRBV6-5 and TRBJ1-2, with 8 bases that match TRBD1. After removal of 0 bases from V and 4 bases from J, the junction contained 1 base not matched to a gene. The CDR3 spans 14 residues. Looked up from germline, CDR1 is MNHEY and CDR2 is SVGAGI. The CDR3 sequence: CASSYSTGGYGYTF. The CDR3 DNA is TGTGCCAGCAGTTACTCCACAGGGGGCTATGGCTACACCTTC.

This rearrangement joins TRBV28 to TRBJ1-5; the match to TRBD1 covers 7 bases. From germline, CDR1 is MDHEN and CDR2 SYDVKM. CDR3 length: 15 amino acids. V lost 5 bases, J lost 3 bases, and 7 bases stayed unmatched. CDR3 nucleotides: TGTGCCAGCAGTCTCGCCGACAGGGTCAATCAGCCCCAGCATTTT. It encodes CASSLADRVNQPQHF.

This sequence joins TRBV7-2 and TRBJ1-5; D call uncertain. V dropped 4 bases and J dropped 9 bases, with 13 bases sitting between them. This CDR3 has 13 residues. From germline, CDR1 is SGHTA and CDR2 FQGNSA. The DNA of the CDR3 is TGTGCCAGCAGCTACAACCCAGAACGGCCCCAGCATTTT. Its translation: CASSYNPERPQHF.

The chain combines TRBV6-5 with TRBJ1-5, with D possibly matching TRBD1 (6 bases). Germline CDR1 and CDR2: MNHEY and SVGAGI. Trimming pared 0 bases from V and 8 bases from J, leaving 14 bases between. This CDR3 has 15 amino acids. The CDR3 loop reads CASSYSRRSGEPQHF. As DNA, the CDR3 is TGTGCCAGCAGTTACTCGAGAAGGTCAGGGGAGCCCCAGCATTTT.

This rearrangement joins TRBV19 to TRBJ2-7; possibly TRBD1 for D (6 bases). The CDR3 length is 13 residues. V was trimmed by 8 bases and J by 2 bases, leaving 13 bases between them. The germline CDR1 and CDR2 sequences are LNHDA and SQIVND (reference sequence). CDR3 coding DNA: TGTGCCAGTGGTCCCCAGGGGACCTACGAGCAGTACTTC. Translating it yields CASGPQGTYEQYF.

This chain connects TRBV11-2 to TRBJ2-7; D may be TRBD1 (6 bases). This CDR3 has 16 residues. Trimming took off 3 bases at V and 5 bases at J, with 20 bases between the two ends. CDR1 is SGHAT, CDR2 FQNNGV, per germline. Here the CDR3 DNA reads TGTGCCAGCAGCTTGCGGCAGGGGTCATGGGGCGACGAGCAGTACTTC. Encoded protein: CASSLRQGSWGDEQYF.

The rearrangement joins TRBV7-9 to TRBJ2-1; 12 bases match TRBD2. With V trimmed by 2 bases and J by 7 bases, 6 bases remained unmatched. Germline lookup yields CDR1 SEHNR and CDR2 FQNEAQ (reference sequence). The CDR3 loop spans 16 amino acids. The CDR3 spells CASSLTGLAGDNEQFF. CDR3 nucleotides: TGTGCCAGCAGCTTAACGGGACTAGCGGGCGATAATGAGCAGTTCTTC.

This clone appeared a single time. The chain employs TRBV7-2 and TRBJ2-1; TRBD1 aligns across 9 bases. The CDR3 has 15 residues. CDR1 and CDR2 (germline): SGHTA, FQGNSA. The trim removed 5 bases at V and 5 bases at J, leaving 7 bases unmatched. The CDR3 loop is CASSMYRGRNNEQFF. CDR3 DNA: TGTGCCAGCAGCATGTACAGGGGGCGTAACAATGAGCAGTTCTTC.

This chain uses TRBV18 with TRBJ1-1, with D possibly being TRBD1 (5 bases). This CDR3 contains 14 residues. The germline V and J ends were trimmed by 1 base and 3 bases, with 9 bases remaining between them. Germline CDR1 and CDR2: KGHSH and LQKENI. In nucleotides, the CDR3 is TGTGCCAGCTCACCACGGGGGGGGGACACTGAAGCTTTCTTT. It encodes CASSPRGGDTEAFF.

J is TRBJ2-1 and V is TRBV19; perhaps TRBD1 as D (6 bases). Germline V gives CDR1 LNHDA, CDR2 SQIVND (reference sequence). V dropped 5 bases and J dropped 7 bases, with 18 bases sitting between them. The CDR3 is made up of 15 amino acids. The CDR3 reads CASSLGQQGVNEQFF. The CDR3 DNA is TGTGCCAGTAGTCTAGGACAGCAAGGTGTAAATGAGCAGTTCTTC.

The chain employs TRBV25-1 and TRBJ2-2, with a possible D match to TRBD2 (6 bases). Per germline, CDR1 MGHDK and CDR2 SYGVNS. V was pared by 4 bases and J by 6 bases, with 6 bases between. CDR3 length: 12 amino acids. The CDR3, as DNA: TGTGCCAGCAGTGGGGGGGCCGGGGAGCTGTTTTTT. This codes for CASSGGAGELFF.

The chain couples TRBV4-1 to TRBJ1-2; no definite D call. V was shortened by 1 base and J by 6 bases, with 12 bases between the two germline ends. The CDR3 has 14 amino acids. From germline, CDR1 is MGHRA and CDR2 YSYEKL. CDR3 region: CASSQGRGTDGYTF. The CDR3, as DNA: TGCGCCAGCAGCCAAGGGAGAGGTACCGATGGCTACACCTTC.

The chain uses TRBV7-6 and TRBJ2-3; D not certain. CDR1 is SGHVS, CDR2 FNYEAQ, per germline. With 5 bases removed from V and 2 bases from J, the gap between germline ends came to 8 bases. The CDR3 contains 13 residues. The CDR3 loop is CASSPSFTDTQYF. The CDR3 nucleotides read TGTGCCAGCAGCCCTTCCTTCACAGATACGCAGTATTTT.